These 17 T cell receptor beta chains came from one sample sequenced in a study of technical replicates of blood from several donors. Method: immunoSEQ multiplex PCR; TCRdb's copy keeps in-frame clones and lacks some. Among approximately 92,000 clones listed, about 95% were seen once. The sequenced sample consisted of T cells isolated from PBMCs. These receptors were taken from a human donor in good health.

The chain combines TRBV5-1 with TRBJ1-1, with a weak D call TRBD1 (6 bases). CDR3 length: 15 amino acids. The germline V and J ends were trimmed by 5 bases and 2 bases, with 16 bases remaining between them. Germline CDR1 is SGHRS and CDR2 is YFSETQ. CDR3 sequence reads: CASSWGRGGNTEAFF. DNA for the CDR3: TGCGCCAGCAGTTGGGGGCGGGGGGGAAACACTGAAGCTTTCTTT.

This clone came up a few times. CDR3 sequence reads: CASRTTGYTGELFF. The CDR3 nucleotides are TGTGCCAGCAGAACTACAGGGTACACCGGGGAGCTGTTTTTT. The gene calls are TRBV6-4 and TRBJ2-2; D may be TRBD1 (6 bases). The length of the CDR3 is 14 residues. The V and J ends lost 6 bases and 3 bases respectively, with 11 bases between them. Per germline, CDR1 MRHNA and CDR2 SNTAGT.

CDR3 in amino acids: CASSYLKLVPGTEAFF. CDR3 DNA: TGCGCCAGCAGCTACCTTAAACTTGTCCCAGGGACTGAAGCTTTCTTT. J is TRBJ1-1 and V is TRBV5-1, with D perhaps TRBD1 (5 bases). CDR1 and CDR2 from the germline V gene are SGHRS and YFSETQ. Trimming left V 3 bases short and J 5 bases short, with 20 bases between. There are 16 residues in the CDR3.

This sequence joins TRBV5-6 and TRBJ2-7; 8 nucleotides align to TRBD1. The junction had 12 bases not matched to a gene; V was cut back by 2 bases and J by 2 bases. The CDR3 has 17 amino acids. Germline-derived CDR1 and CDR2 are SGHDT and YYEEEE. Written as DNA, the CDR3 is TGTGCCAGCAGCTTAATGTCCTCAGGGGGCTTTACCTACGAGCAGTACTTC. It encodes CASSLMSSGGFTYEQYF.

V and J are TRBV7-2 and TRBJ2-1; 7 bases map to TRBD2. V gave up 4 bases and J gave up 0 bases; unmatched junction bases: 9. The germline V gene encodes CDR1 SGHTA and CDR2 FQGNSA. The CDR3 runs 17 residues. CDR3 nucleotide sequence: TGTGCCAGCAGCTCCTCGCTAGCGGTGAGCTCCTACAATGAGCAGTTCTTC. Its protein is CASSSSLAVSSYNEQFF. The full variable domain, in which reference TRBV7-2 and TRBJ2-1 provide the parts outside the CDR3, is GAGVSQSPSNKVTEKGKDVELRCDPISGHTALYWYRQSLGQGLEFLIYFQGNSAPDKSGLPSDRFSAERTGGSVSTLTIQRTQQEDSAVYLCASSSSLAVSSYNEQFFGPGTRLTVL.

V is TRBV5-1 and J is TRBJ2-1, with a weak D call TRBD2 (5 bases). CDR1 and CDR2 from the germline V gene are SGHRS and YFSETQ. The V and J ends lost 4 bases and 0 bases respectively, with 11 bases between them. The CDR3 length is 15 residues. As DNA, the CDR3 is TGCGCCAGCAGCCAGGAGGACTTCTCCTACAATGAGCAGTTCTTC. Its translation is CASSQEDFSYNEQFF.

The V gene is TRBV4-3, the J gene TRBJ1-2, with 7 bases aligning to TRBD1. The V gene end was trimmed by 1 base and the J gene end by 5 bases; junction bases not matched to a gene: 1. Germline V CDR1 and CDR2: LGHNA, YSLEER. The CDR3 contains 13 residues. The DNA of the CDR3 is TGCGCCAGCAGCCAAGGACAGGGTTATGGCTACACCTTC. Residues: CASSQGQGYGYTF.

The genes are TRBV20-1 and TRBJ2-5, with 7 bases identical to TRBD1. In germline, CDR1 is DFQATT, CDR2 SNEGSKA (reference sequence). The CDR3 contains 11 residues. The V segment lost 3 bases and the J segment 5 bases; nucleotides outside the gene matches: 0. The CDR3: CSARDRETQYF. In DNA form, the CDR3 reads TGCAGTGCTAGGGACAGGGAGACCCAGTACTTC.

This chain uses TRBV25-1 with TRBJ1-1; tentative D call: TRBD1 (6 bases). The CDR3 covers 17 residues. Germline loops: CDR1 MGHDK, CDR2 SYGVNS. V lost 4 bases and J lost 5, with 23 bases in between. The chain's CDR3 is CASSAHPGQTGLTEAFF. Written as DNA, the CDR3 is TGTGCCAGCAGTGCGCACCCCGGACAGACAGGTCTTACTGAAGCTTTCTTT.

The rearrangement joins TRBV9 to TRBJ2-1; D is possibly TRBD1 (5 bases). Germline values: CDR1 SGDLS, CDR2 YYNGEE. The CDR3 consists of 18 residues. V was pared by 3 bases and J by 2 bases, with 21 bases between. The DNA of the CDR3 is TGTGCCAGCAGCGCCGGAGCAGGGATCTCAGCGACCTACAATGAGCAGTTCTTC. Translation: CASSAGAGISATYNEQFF.

This chain connects TRBV19 to TRBJ1-1; D is unresolved. Germline V lookup: CDR1 LNHDA, CDR2 SQIVND (reference sequence). V lost 1 base and J lost 0, with 9 bases in between. The CDR3 totals 15 residues. CDR3 sequence reads: CASSIAPGMNTEAFF. DNA of the CDR3: TGTGCCAGTAGTATAGCCCCAGGTATGAACACTGAAGCTTTCTTT. The variable domain in full, completed from reference TRBV19 and TRBJ1-1, reads DGGITQSPKYLFRKEGQNVTLSCEQNLNHDAMYWYRQDPGQGLRLIYYSQIVNDFQKGDIAEGYSVSREKKESFPLTVTSAQKNPTAFYLCASSIAPGMNTEAFFGQGTRLTVV.

The J gene is TRBJ2-7, the V gene TRBV19; D is possibly TRBD1 (5 bases). The germline V and J ends were trimmed by 6 bases and 3 bases, with 6 bases remaining between them. In germline, CDR1 is LNHDA, CDR2 SQIVND (reference sequence). The CDR3 runs 11 residues. The CDR3 loop is CASRQGYEQYF. In DNA form, the CDR3 reads TGTGCCAGTAGGCAGGGCTACGAGCAGTACTTC.

The chain couples TRBV19 to TRBJ2-2, with 7 bases lining up with TRBD1. CDR3 length: 14 amino acids. CDR1 is LNHDA and CDR2 is SQIVND in the germline V gene (reference sequence). V gave up 5 bases and J gave up 3 bases; unmatched junction bases: 3. CDR3 loop: CASSRQGDTGELFF. CDR3 coding DNA: TGTGCCAGTAGTCGACAGGGCGACACCGGGGAGCTGTTTTTT.

This rearrangement joins TRBV19 to TRBJ2-7, with 7 bases matching TRBD1. CDR3 length: 15 residues. CDR1 LNHDA and CDR2 SQIVND come from the germline V gene (reference sequence). The V segment lost 3 bases and the J segment 2 bases; nucleotides outside the gene matches: 7. The CDR3 nucleotides are TGTGCCAGTAGTATGGGACAGCTTACCGCCTACGAGCAGTACTTC. This gives the protein CASSMGQLTAYEQYF.

The rearrangement joins TRBV11-2 to TRBJ1-1; D gene unclear. Between the trimmed V and J ends, which lost 4 bases and 5 bases, there was a span of 11 bases. Germline V gene lookup returns CDR1 SGHAT and CDR2 FQNNGV. This CDR3 is 13 amino acids long. CDR3 loop: CASSSEHGTEAFF. As DNA, the CDR3 is TGTGCCAGCAGCTCAGAACACGGGACTGAAGCTTTCTTT.

The rearrangement uses TRBV7-3 and TRBJ2-3, with D possibly TRBD1 on 6 matching bases. V gave up 5 bases and J gave up 0 bases, with 12 bases separating them. The CDR3 loop spans 15 amino acids. CDR1 and CDR2 from the germline V gene are SGHTA and FQGTGA. CDR3 in DNA: TGTGCCAGCAGCACCAGGGGAGACAGCACAGATACGCAGTATTTT. Amino acids: CASSTRGDSTDTQYF.

The rearrangement uses TRBV7-2 and TRBJ2-4; TRBD1 matches at 8 bases. The CDR3 contains 15 residues. The junction had 4 bases not matched to a gene; V was cut back by 5 bases and J by 1 base. Per the germline V gene, CDR1 is SGHTA and CDR2 is FQGNSA. In nucleotides, the CDR3 is TGTGCCAGCAGCACCAGACAGGGGGCCAAAAACATTCAGTACTTC. It yields the protein CASSTRQGAKNIQYF.